This is a list of T cell receptor beta chains from one sample in a study of shared clonotypes between healthy human individuals. Produced via immunoSEQ multiplex PCR; TCRdb's table is partial and in-frame only. The profile covers under 1,100,000 clones, with around 75% appearing a single time and roughly 1.5% taken by the ten largest. Sequencing was performed on memory CD4+ T cells sorted from blood. These receptors all come from a man between 18 and 35 years old in good health. The CDR3 runs from the conserved cysteine through the conserved F or W. D genes are given only for firm matches. Some rows have no size entry. The others give once, few or many, or a class for an expanded clone.

size: .
D: .
V: TRBV10-3
J: TRBJ1-4
DNA: TGTGCCATCAGTGAGGGGGTGGGTGAAAAACTGTTTTTT
CDR3: CAISEGVGEKLFF

size: .
D: TRBD2
V: TRBV29-1
J: TRBJ2-7
DNA: TGCAGCGTAGGGACTAGCGGGAGTCCCTACGAGCAGTACTTC
CDR3: CSVGTSGSPYEQYF

size: few
D: TRBD1
V: TRBV10-1
J: TRBJ1-2
DNA: TGCGCCAGCAGTCCAGGACAGGGCGTCGCCTATGGCTACACCTTC
CDR3: CASSPGQGVAYGYTF

size: .
D: TRBD1
V: TRBV6-6
J: TRBJ1-4
DNA: TGTGCCAGCAGAAGCGACAGGGGGCGTGAAAAACTGTTTTTT
CDR3: CASRSDRGREKLFF

size: .
D: TRBD1
V: TRBV19
J: TRBJ2-7
DNA: TGTGCCAGTAGTATTGAGACAGGGTACTCCTACGAGCAGTACTTC
CDR3: CASSIETGYSYEQYF

size: .
D: TRBD1
V: TRBV7-8
J: TRBJ1-2
DNA: TGTGCCAGCAGCGCGGTTGGACAGGGGAAGGATGGCTACACCTTC
CDR3: CASSAVGQGKDGYTF

size: few
D: .
V: TRBV6-1
J: TRBJ1-5
DNA: TGTGCCAGCAGTGTTGGTAGGGCCGAGACCCAGCATTTT
CDR3: CASSVGRAETQHF

size: few
D: .
V: TRBV19
J: TRBJ1-1
DNA: TGTGCCAGTAAGACGGGCATGAACACTGAAGCTTTCTTT
CDR3: CASKTGMNTEAFF

size: .
D: .
V: TRBV19
J: TRBJ1-5
DNA: TGTGCCAGTAGACCCCAGGGTGGGCCCCAGCATTTT
CDR3: CASRPQGGPQHF

size: few
D: TRBD2
V: TRBV9
J: TRBJ2-7
DNA: TGTGCCAGCAGCGGACAGGACAGGGGCGGGCATAGTAGCGGGACTAGCGGCCAGGACGAGCAGTACTTC
CDR3: CASSGQDRGGHSSGTSGQDEQYF

size: few
D: TRBD2
V: TRBV7-2
J: TRBJ2-2
DNA: TGTGCCAGCAGCTCGACTAGCGGGAGAGGGGTATACACCGGGGAGCTGTTTTTT
CDR3: CASSSTSGRGVYTGELFF

size: .
D: TRBD2
V: TRBV5-6
J: TRBJ2-7
DNA: TGTGCCAGCAGCCCGGCGGGGGGGCCTAGCTACGAGCAGTACTTC
CDR3: CASSPAGGPSYEQYF

size: few
D: .
V: TRBV7-2
J: TRBJ1-1
DNA: TGTGCCAGCAGCACAGGACGGATCACTGAAGCTTTCTTT
CDR3: CASSTGRITEAFF

size: .
D: .
V: TRBV2
J: TRBJ2-1
DNA: TGTGCCAGCAAAGGAGAGTTTTTGCCCCTGGTCAATGAGCAGTTCTTC
CDR3: CASKGEFLPLVNEQFF

size: .
D: TRBD2
V: TRBV7-2
J: TRBJ2-1
DNA: TGTGCCAGCAGCCACGAAGGACTAGCGGGCCATAGGGGTGAGCAGTTCTTC
CDR3: CASSHEGLAGHRGEQFF

size: .
D: .
V: TRBV5-1
J: TRBJ1-1
DNA: TGCGCCAGCAGCTTGTCCGGGGGTGGAACTGAAGCTTTCTTT
CDR3: CASSLSGGGTEAFF

size: .
D: .
V: TRBV21-1
J: TRBJ2-3
DNA: TGTGCCAGCAAAGCTGACTATAGACTAGCGGGCTGCACAGATACGCAGTATTTT
CDR3: CASKADYRLAGCTDTQYF

size: few
D: .
V: TRBV11-3
J: TRBJ1-5
DNA: TGTGCCAGCAGCTTAGCCAACAGGGAGGGTAATAGCAATCAGCCCCAGCATTTT
CDR3: CASSLANREGNSNQPQHF

size: many
D: .
V: TRBV21-1
J: TRBJ2-7
DNA: TGTGCCAGCAGCAAAAATCGGGCAGACCAAGCCTACGAGCAGTACTTC
CDR3: CASSKNRADQAYEQYF

size: .
D: .
V: TRBV28
J: TRBJ1-5
DNA: TGTGCCAGCAGTTTAGGGGGGCCTGAACAGCCCCAGCATTTT
CDR3: CASSLGGPEQPQHF